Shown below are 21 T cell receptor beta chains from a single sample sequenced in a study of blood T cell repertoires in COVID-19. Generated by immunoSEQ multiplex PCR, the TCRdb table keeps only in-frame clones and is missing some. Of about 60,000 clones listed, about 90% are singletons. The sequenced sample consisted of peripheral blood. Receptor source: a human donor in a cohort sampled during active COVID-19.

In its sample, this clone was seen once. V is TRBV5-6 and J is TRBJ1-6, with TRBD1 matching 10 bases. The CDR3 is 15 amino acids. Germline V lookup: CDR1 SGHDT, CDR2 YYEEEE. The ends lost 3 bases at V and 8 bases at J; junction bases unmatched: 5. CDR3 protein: CASSWGTGDDSPLHF. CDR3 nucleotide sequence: TGTGCCAGCAGCTGGGGGACAGGGGACGATTCACCCCTCCACTTT.

The CDR3: CASSYRQDQETQYF. DNA for the CDR3: TGTGCCAGCAGTTATCGGCAGGATCAAGAGACCCAGTACTTC. The rearrangement links TRBV6-2 or TRBV6-3 to TRBJ2-5; D uncertain. V was cut by 3 bases and J by 2 bases, with 10 bases left in between. The length of the CDR3 is 14 residues. The germline CDR1 and CDR2 sequences are MNHEY and SVGEGT.

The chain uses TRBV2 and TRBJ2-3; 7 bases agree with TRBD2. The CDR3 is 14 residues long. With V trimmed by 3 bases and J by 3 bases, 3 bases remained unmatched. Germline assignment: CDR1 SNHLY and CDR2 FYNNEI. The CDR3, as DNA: TGTGCCAGCAGTGAGGCTAGCGGAACAGATACGCAGTATTTT. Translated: CASSEASGTDTQYF.

Here the CDR3 reads CASSYRTGGAPEKLFF. CDR3 coding DNA: TGTGCCAGCAGTTACCGAACAGGGGGCGCGCCTGAAAAACTGTTTTTT. The chain has TRBV6-5 and TRBJ1-4, with 9 bases lining up with TRBD1. CDR3 length equals 16 residues. Germline V gene lookup returns CDR1 MNHEY and CDR2 SVGAGI. With 2 bases clipped from V and 7 bases from J, the junction kept 8 bases outside the gene matches.

The CDR3 nucleotides are TGTGCCAGTAGGGACAGGGCCTACGTAGGGCCCCAGCATTTT. Its protein is CASRDRAYVGPQHF. The V gene is TRBV19, the J gene TRBJ1-5; TRBD1 matches at 8 bases. Germline V gene lookup returns CDR1 LNHDA and CDR2 SQIVND (reference sequence). The CDR3 runs to 14 residues. With V trimmed by 6 bases and J by 9 bases, 10 bases remained unmatched.

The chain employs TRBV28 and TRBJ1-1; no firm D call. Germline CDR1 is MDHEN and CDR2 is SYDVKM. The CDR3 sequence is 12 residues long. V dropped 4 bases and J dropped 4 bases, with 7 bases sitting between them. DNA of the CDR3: TGTGCCAGCAGTTCAGCGGGCACTGAAGCTTTCTTT. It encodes CASSSAGTEAFF.

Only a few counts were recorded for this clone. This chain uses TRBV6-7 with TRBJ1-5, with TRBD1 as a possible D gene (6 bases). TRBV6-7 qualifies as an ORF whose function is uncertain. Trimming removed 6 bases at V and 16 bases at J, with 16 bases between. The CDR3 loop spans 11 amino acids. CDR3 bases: TGTGCCAGCAGCCACAGGGTCCCGGAACATTTT. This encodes CASSHRVPEHF.

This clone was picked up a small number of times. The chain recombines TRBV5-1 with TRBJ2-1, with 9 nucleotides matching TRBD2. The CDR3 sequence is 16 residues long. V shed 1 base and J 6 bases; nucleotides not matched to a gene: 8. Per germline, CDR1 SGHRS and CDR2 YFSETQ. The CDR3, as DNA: TGCGCCAGCAGCTTGATTCAGACTAGCGGACGCAATGAGCAGTTCTTC. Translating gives CASSLIQTSGRNEQFF.

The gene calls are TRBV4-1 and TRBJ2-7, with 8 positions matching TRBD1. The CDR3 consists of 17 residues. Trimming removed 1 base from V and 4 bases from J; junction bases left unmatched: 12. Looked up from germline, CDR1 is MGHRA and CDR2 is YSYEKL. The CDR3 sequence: CASSQASVAGGSYEQYF. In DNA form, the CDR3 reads TGCGCCAGCAGCCAAGCGTCCGTGGCAGGGGGCTCGTACGAGCAGTACTTC.

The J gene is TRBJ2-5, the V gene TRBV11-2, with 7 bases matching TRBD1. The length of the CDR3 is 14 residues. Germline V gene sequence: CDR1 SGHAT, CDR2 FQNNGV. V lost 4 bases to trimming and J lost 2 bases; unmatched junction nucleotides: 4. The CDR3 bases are TGTGCCAGCAGCTACGGGACAGTACAAGAGACCCAGTACTTC. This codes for CASSYGTVQETQYF.

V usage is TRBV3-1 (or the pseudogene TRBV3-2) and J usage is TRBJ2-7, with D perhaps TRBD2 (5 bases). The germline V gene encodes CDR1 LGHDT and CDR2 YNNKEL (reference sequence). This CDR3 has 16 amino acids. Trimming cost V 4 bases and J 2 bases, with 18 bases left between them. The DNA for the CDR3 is TGTGCCAGCAGCCCACGAGAGAGGAGGCTAGCCTACGAGCAGTACTTC. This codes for CASSPRERRLAYEQYF.

CDR3 sequence reads: CSAGGEKLFF. The DNA of the CDR3 is TGCAGTGCGGGGGGTGAAAAACTGTTTTTT. V and J are TRBV20-1 and TRBJ1-4; D might be TRBD1 (5 bases). This CDR3 spans 10 amino acids. From germline, CDR1 is DFQATT and CDR2 SNEGSKA (reference sequence). V was pared by 6 bases and J by 7 bases, with 6 bases between.

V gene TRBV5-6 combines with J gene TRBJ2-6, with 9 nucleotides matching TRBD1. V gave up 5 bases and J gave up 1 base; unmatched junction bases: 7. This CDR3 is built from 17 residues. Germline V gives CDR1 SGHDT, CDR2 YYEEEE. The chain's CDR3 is CASRDTGGPSGANVLTF. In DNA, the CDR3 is TGTGCCAGCAGGGACACAGGGGGCCCATCTGGGGCCAACGTCCTGACTTTC. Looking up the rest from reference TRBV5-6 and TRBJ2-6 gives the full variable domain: DAGVTQSPTHLIKTRGQQVTLRCSPKSGHDTVSWYQQALGQGPQFIFQYYEEEERQRGNFPDRFSGHQFPNYSSELNVNALLLGDSALYLCASRDTGGPSGANVLTFGAGSRLTVL.

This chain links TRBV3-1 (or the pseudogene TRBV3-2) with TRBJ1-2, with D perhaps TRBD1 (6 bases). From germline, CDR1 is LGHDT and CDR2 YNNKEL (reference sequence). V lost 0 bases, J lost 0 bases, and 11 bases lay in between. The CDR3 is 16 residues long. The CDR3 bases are TGTGCCAGCAGCCAAGAGGGGACACAAGCTAACTATGGCTACACCTTC. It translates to CASSQEGTQANYGYTF.

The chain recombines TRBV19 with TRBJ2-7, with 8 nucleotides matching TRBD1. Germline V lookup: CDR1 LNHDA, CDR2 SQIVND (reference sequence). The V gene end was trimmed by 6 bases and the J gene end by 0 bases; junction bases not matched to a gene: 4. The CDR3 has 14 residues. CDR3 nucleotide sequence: TGTGCCAGTAGGAACAGGGGGAGCTCCTACGAGCAGTACTTC. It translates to CASRNRGSSYEQYF.

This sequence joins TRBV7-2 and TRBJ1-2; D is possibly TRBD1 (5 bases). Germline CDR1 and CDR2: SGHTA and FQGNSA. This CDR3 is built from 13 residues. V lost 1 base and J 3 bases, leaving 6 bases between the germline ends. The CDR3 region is CASSLGQYYGYTF. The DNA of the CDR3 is TGTGCCAGCAGCTTAGGACAGTACTATGGCTACACCTTC.

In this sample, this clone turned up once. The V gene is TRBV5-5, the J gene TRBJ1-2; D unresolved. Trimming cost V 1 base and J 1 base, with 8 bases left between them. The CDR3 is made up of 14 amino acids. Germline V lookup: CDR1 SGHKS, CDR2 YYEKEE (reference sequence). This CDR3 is CASSLSHSNYGYTF. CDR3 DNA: TGTGCCAGCAGCTTGTCGCATAGTAACTATGGCTACACCTTC.

This CDR3 is CATSDFPGQGTGEQFF. The CDR3 DNA follows: TGTGCCACCAGTGATTTCCCCGGACAGGGAACGGGTGAGCAGTTCTTC. This chain links TRBV24-1 with TRBJ2-1; 8 positions match TRBD1. After removal of 1 base from V and 9 bases from J, the junction contained 10 bases not matched to a gene. Germline CDR1 reads KGHDR; CDR2 reads SFDVKD. There are 16 residues in the CDR3.

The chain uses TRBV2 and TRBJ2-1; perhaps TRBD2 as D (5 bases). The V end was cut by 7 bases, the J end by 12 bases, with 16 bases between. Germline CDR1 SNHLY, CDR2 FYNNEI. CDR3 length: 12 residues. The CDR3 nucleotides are TGTGCCAGCAAGGAATTAGCGTACGCGCAGTTCTTC. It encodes CASKELAYAQFF.

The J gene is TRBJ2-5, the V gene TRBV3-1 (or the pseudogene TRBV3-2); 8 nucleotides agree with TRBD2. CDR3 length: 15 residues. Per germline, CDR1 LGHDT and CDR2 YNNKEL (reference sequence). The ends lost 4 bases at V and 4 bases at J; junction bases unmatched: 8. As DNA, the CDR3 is TGTGCCAGCAGCCCCCAAGGACTAGCTCTAGAGACCCAGTACTTC. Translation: CASSPQGLALETQYF.

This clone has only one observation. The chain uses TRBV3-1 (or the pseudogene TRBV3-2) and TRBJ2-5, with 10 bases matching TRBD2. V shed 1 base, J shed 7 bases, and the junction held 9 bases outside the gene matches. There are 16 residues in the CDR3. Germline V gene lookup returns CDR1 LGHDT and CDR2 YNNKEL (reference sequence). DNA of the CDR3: TGTGCCAGCAGCCAAGTGGGAGCGGGGGGGCCGGTGACCCAGTACTTC. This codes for CASSQVGAGGPVTQYF.